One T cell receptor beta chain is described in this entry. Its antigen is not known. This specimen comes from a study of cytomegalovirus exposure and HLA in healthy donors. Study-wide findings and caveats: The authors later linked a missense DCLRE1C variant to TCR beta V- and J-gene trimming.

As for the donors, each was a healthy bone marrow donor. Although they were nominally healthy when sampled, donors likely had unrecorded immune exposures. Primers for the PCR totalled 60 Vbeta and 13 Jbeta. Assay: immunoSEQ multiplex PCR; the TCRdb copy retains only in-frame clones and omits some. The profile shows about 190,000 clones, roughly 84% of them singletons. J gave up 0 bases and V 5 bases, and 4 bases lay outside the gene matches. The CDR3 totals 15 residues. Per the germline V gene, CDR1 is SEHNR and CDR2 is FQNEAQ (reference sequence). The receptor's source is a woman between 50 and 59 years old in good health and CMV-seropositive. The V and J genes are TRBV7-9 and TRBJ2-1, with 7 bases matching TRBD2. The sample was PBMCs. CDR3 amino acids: CASSAGTTSYNEQFF. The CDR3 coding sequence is TGTGCCAGCAGCGCCGGGACTACCTCCTACAATGAGCAGTTCTTC.